This paragraph covers one TCR beta chain sequence. It lacks a known antigen. Per-base quality was not reported, and no clone a single base away is much larger than it. To prepare the library, 5' RACE was applied. The sample was run on an Illumina HiSeq 2500. A second PCR of roughly 7 to 11 cycles was performed with a sample-barcoded 5' primer and a J-beta primer mix. A template-switch 5' adaptor carrying 12 random nucleotides introduced a unique molecular identifier onto each TCR beta cDNA molecule. Each sample yielded at least 3 million CDR3-containing paired-end reads. First-strand cDNA synthesis was performed from all RNA using the Mint cDNA synthesis kit, with priming by a TRBC-specific oligonucleotide. All cDNA was treated with uracil-DNA glycosylase and then went through a first 18-cycle PCR with the universal primers M1SS and BC2_uni_R. The authors' analysis ran thus. For normalization, 1 million high-quality reads, each with a distinct molecular identifier, were randomly selected from each sample. Reads sharing molecular identifiers were discarded rather than binned into consensus sequences. MiTCR, set to a Q25 quality threshold and the strictest error-elimination algorithm, was used for CDR3 identification, clonotype clustering and error correction. Lower-bound total TCR beta diversity was estimated with a nonparametric unseen species model using Euler transformation. Clones were called with MiXCR by TCRdb after fastp trimmed the public reads at Q25, and only in-frame beta chains were retained. Under each unique CDR3 protein, matching rows form one entry showing the most common genes and DNA. What appears here as the V and J calls and clone size reflects TCRdb's work, not the paper's. For this sample the table gives about 1,400,000 distinct CDR3 sequences, of which approximately 40% were detected only once. Clones ranked in the top ten supply around 8% of the sample.

Systemically healthy Caucasian individuals from Russia, roughly 40 in total and aged about 6 to 95 years, were included as donors. Roughly 9.5 milliliters of peripheral blood were drawn from each donor into EDTA-treated Vacutainer tubes. Ficoll-Paque density-gradient centrifugation was used to isolate PBMCs, with at least 7 million obtained per sample. Trizol reagent was used to extract total RNA from the PBMCs, yielding at least 5.5 micrograms per sample. For every donor, an aliquot of PBMCs went through flow cytometry to measure the percentages of naive CD45RAhigh/CD27high T cells. The sample belongs to a study of blood T cells in healthy people across ages (dated by TCRdb to 2014 to 2015). Regarding the study in general: In model experiments, template switching captured about one uniquely barcoded TCR beta cDNA molecule for every two T cells. The donors were split into four age groups: young (average around 16 years), middle-aged (roughly 39), aged (about 56) and long-lived (roughly 86). To avoid experimental bias, donors of different ages were spread randomly across the sequencing lanes. Two additional independent replicas of 1 million unique cDNA reads from the same blood draw were analyzed for two donors (one aged 18 to 30 and one aged 80 or older). To track age-related changes in TCR beta repertoire diversity, the study relied on deep sequencing normalized with unique cDNA molecular identifiers. General conclusions and limits of the study: Observed TCR beta diversity per million T cells fell roughly linearly with age, and a significant reduction was already apparent by age roughly 40. Because donor CMV infection status was unknown, age-related changes in expanded clonotypes were potentially confounded. A strong correlation was found between observed TCR beta diversity and the percentage of naive T cells measured by flow cytometry. Bulk unsorted PBMC profiling prevented conclusive comparison of naive and antigen-experienced compartments. Compared with the aged group, more naive CD4+ T cells, fewer expanded clones and increased TCR diversity were shown by the long-lived group, suggesting age selection. Estimates of total diversity based on one million sequenced T cells were considered lower bounds and underestimates.

The sequence derives from a woman aged 18 to 35 in good health. The sample taken for sequencing was blood.

The CDR3: CASSQEGGLATETYEQYF. The DNA sequence is as follows: TGCGCCAGCAGCCAAGAGGGGGGCTTAGCGACAGAGACCTACGAGCAGTACTTC. The sequence joins TRBV4-1 to TRBJ2-4; the D region may be TRBD1 or TRBD2, each matching 6 bases equally. The J call may be faulty, since TRBJ2-7 better matches the DNA end. The cysteine opens and the phenylalanine closes a CDR3 of 18 amino acids. Just CDR3 DNA is preserved here, 54 bases in frame from base 1. The CDR1 and CDR2 encoded by the germline V gene are MGHRA and YSYEKL.